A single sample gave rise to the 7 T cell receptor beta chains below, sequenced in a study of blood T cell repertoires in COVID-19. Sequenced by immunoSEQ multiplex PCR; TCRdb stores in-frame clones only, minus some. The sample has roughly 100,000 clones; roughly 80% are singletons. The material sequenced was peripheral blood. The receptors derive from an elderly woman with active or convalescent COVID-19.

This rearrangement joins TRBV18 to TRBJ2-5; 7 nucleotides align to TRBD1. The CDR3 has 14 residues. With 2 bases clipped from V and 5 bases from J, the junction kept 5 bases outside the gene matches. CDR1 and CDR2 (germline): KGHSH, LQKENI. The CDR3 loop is CASSPTKGAETQYF. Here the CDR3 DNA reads TGTGCCAGCTCACCAACAAAGGGGGCTGAGACCCAGTACTTC.

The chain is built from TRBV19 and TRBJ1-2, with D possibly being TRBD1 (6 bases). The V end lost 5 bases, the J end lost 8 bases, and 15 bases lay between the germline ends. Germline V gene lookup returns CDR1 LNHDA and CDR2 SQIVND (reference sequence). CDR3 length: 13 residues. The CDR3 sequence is CASSPRGGHGYTF. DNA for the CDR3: TGTGCCAGTAGTCCCCGGGGGGGGCACGGCTACACCTTC.

The CDR3 region has the DNA TGTGCCAGCAGCCAGGGGGGGTACCAAGAGACCCAGTACTTC. It encodes CASSQGGYQETQYF. The V and J genes are TRBV4-2 and TRBJ2-5; 7 bases are a match to TRBD2. Germline CDR1 reads LGHNA; CDR2 reads YNFKEQ. The V gene end was trimmed by 3 bases and the J gene end by 0 bases; junction bases not matched to a gene: 1. The CDR3 runs to 14 residues.

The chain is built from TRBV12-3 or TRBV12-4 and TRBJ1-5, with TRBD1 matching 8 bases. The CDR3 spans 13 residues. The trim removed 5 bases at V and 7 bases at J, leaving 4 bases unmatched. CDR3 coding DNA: TGTGCCAGCAGTGCAGGGGGCCGGCAGCCCCAGCATTTT. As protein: CASSAGGRQPQHF.

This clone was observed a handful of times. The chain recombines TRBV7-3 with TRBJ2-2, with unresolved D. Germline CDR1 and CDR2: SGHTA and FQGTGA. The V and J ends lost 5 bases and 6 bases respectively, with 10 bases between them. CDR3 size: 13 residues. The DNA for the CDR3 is TGTGCCAGCAGCGAACAGACCGCCGGGGAGCTGTTTTTT. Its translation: CASSEQTAGELFF.

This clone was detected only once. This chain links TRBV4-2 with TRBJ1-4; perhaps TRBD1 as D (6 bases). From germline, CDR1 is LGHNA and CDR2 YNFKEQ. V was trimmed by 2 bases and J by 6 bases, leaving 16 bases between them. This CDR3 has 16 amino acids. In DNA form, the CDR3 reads TGTGCCAGCAGCCAAAAAGGGGTAAAGGGGGATGAAAAACTGTTTTTT. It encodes CASSQKGVKGDEKLFF.

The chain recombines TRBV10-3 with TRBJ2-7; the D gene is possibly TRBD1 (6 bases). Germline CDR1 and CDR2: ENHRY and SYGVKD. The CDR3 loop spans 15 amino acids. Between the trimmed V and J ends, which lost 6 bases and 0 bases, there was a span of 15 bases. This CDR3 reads CAIRETTGTSYEQYF. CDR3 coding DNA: TGTGCCATCAGGGAAACGACAGGAACCTCCTACGAGCAGTACTTC.